What follows are 21 T cell receptor beta chains derived from one specimen sequenced in a study of cytomegalovirus exposure and HLA in healthy donors (dated by TCRdb to about 2017). Library preparation was by the immunoSEQ multiplex PCR assay. This is the immuneACCESS table as TCRdb keeps it, with only in-frame sequences that have V and J called. A part of the clones is gone; compared with another copy, unresolved V genes explain less than half, and the rest is unexplained. For this sample there are a few hundred thousand clones; about 91% appear just once. Of the sample, 2.9% falls within the top ten clones. The material sequenced was PBMCs. These receptors came from a woman aged 18-30 years in good health and CMV-seronegative.

The gene calls are TRBV18 and TRBJ1-2; tentative D call: TRBD1 (5 bases). The CDR3 runs 13 residues. V was cut by 3 bases and J by 8 bases, with 13 bases left in between. Per the germline V gene, CDR1 is KGHSH and CDR2 is LQKENI. CDR3 bases: TGTGCCAGCTCACCGCGAAGGGGCGAAGGCTACACCTTC. Encoded protein: CASSPRRGEGYTF.

The rearrangement uses TRBV6-5 and TRBJ1-5; D is unclear. Per germline, CDR1 MNHEY and CDR2 SVGAGI. This CDR3 has 16 amino acids. Trimming took off 4 bases at V and 5 bases at J, with 18 bases between the two ends. The CDR3 DNA follows: TGTGCCAGCAGTTCATCCTTCACACAGAGGGATCAGCCCCAGCATTTT. Amino acids: CASSSSFTQRDQPQHF.

This chain uses TRBV6-5 with TRBJ2-2; D remains ambiguous. CDR3 length equals 16 residues. Deletions cut 0 bases from V and 0 bases from J, with 8 bases between. CDR1 and CDR2 (germline): MNHEY, SVGAGI. This CDR3 reads CASSYSAGPNTGELFF. The CDR3 nucleotides are TGTGCCAGCAGTTACTCGGCAGGCCCGAACACCGGGGAGCTGTTTTTT.

The genes are TRBV7-9 and TRBJ1-3; D perhaps matches TRBD1 (6 bases). Trimming cost V 11 bases and J 0 bases, with 17 bases left between them. Per germline, CDR1 SEHNR and CDR2 FQNEAQ (reference sequence). The CDR3 extends over 15 amino acids. The CDR3 DNA reads TGTGCCTCAAGCTTATACAGGGACTCTGGAAACACCATATATTTT. As protein: CASSLYRDSGNTIYF. The entire variable domain, with the rest obtained from reference TRBV7-9 and TRBJ1-3, is as follows: DTGVSQNPRHKITKRGQNVTFRCDPISEHNRLYWYRQTLGQGPEFLTYFQNEAQLEKSRLLSDRFSAERPKGSFSTLEIQRTEQGDSAMYLCASSLYRDSGNTIYFGEGSWLTVV.

The V gene is TRBV5-4, the J gene TRBJ2-7, with D possibly being TRBD1 (6 bases). Looked up from germline, CDR1 is SGHNT and CDR2 is YYREEE (reference sequence). Trimming left V 3 bases short and J 3 bases short, with 7 bases between. The CDR3 runs 12 residues. The CDR3 is CASSWDNYEQYF. DNA of the CDR3: TGTGCCAGCAGCTGGGACAACTACGAGCAGTACTTC.

The chain carries TRBV15 and TRBJ1-4; 9 positions match TRBD1. Germline CDR1 and CDR2: LNHNV and YYDKDF (reference sequence). The CDR3 runs to 16 residues. Trimming cost V 3 bases and J 5 bases; bases outside gene matches: 7. The CDR3 loop is CATSRGQGVGNEKLFF. The CDR3 nucleotides are TGTGCCACCAGCAGGGGACAGGGCGTAGGGAATGAAAAACTGTTTTTT.

The chain recombines TRBV15 with TRBJ2-7, with D maybe TRBD2 (6 bases). The CDR3 sequence is 16 residues long. With 0 bases removed from V and 0 bases from J, the gap between germline ends came to 12 bases. Germline loops: CDR1 LNHNV, CDR2 YYDKDF (reference sequence). The CDR3 protein is CATSRDRGSGSYEQYF. CDR3 coding DNA: TGTGCCACCAGCAGAGATCGGGGTAGCGGCTCCTACGAGCAGTACTTC.

This clone was seen a handful of times. The V and J genes are TRBV19 and TRBJ1-5, with D perhaps matching TRBD1 (5 bases). The CDR3 extends over 12 amino acids. Germline CDR1 LNHDA, CDR2 SQIVND (reference sequence). The V end was cut by 7 bases, the J end by 5 bases, with 9 bases between. Here the CDR3 reads CASNTGHQPQHF. DNA of the CDR3: TGTGCCAGTAACACAGGACATCAGCCCCAGCATTTT.

V and J are TRBV19 and TRBJ2-3; TRBD1 agrees at 7 bases. The V and J ends lost 4 bases and 2 bases, in that order; junction bases with no gene match: 6. The CDR3 loop spans 15 amino acids. Germline V gene lookup returns CDR1 LNHDA and CDR2 SQIVND (reference sequence). CDR3 in DNA: TGTGCCAGTAGTAATTGGGACAGACTCACAGATACGCAGTATTTT. Amino acid sequence: CASSNWDRLTDTQYF.

The V gene is TRBV28, the J gene TRBJ2-7, with TRBD1 as a possible D gene (5 bases). The germline V and J ends were trimmed by 6 bases and 5 bases, with 32 bases remaining between them. There are 19 residues in the CDR3. Germline V lookup: CDR1 MDHEN, CDR2 SYDVKM. DNA for the CDR3: TGTGCCAGCAGCCAAGGAAGGGGCTTATCTAAATCCAGCTACCACGAGCAGTACTTC. As protein: CASSQGRGLSKSSYHEQYF.

CDR3 bases: TGTGCCAGCAGCTTGGGACAGGGGGCTGTAGGTGAGCAGTTCTTC. It is translated as CASSLGQGAVGEQFF. V is TRBV5-6 and J is TRBJ2-1, with 10 bases matching TRBD1. The CDR3 sequence is 15 residues long. The V and J ends lost 0 bases and 9 bases, in that order; junction bases with no gene match: 6. Germline assignment: CDR1 SGHDT and CDR2 YYEEEE. The entire variable domain, with the rest obtained from reference TRBV5-6 and TRBJ2-1, is as follows: DAGVTQSPTHLIKTRGQQVTLRCSPKSGHDTVSWYQQALGQGPQFIFQYYEEEERQRGNFPDRFSGHQFPNYSSELNVNALLLGDSALYLCASSLGQGAVGEQFFGPGTRLTVL.

V is TRBV9 and J is TRBJ2-1; 12 nucleotides match TRBD1. The CDR3 totals 15 residues. Per germline, CDR1 SGDLS and CDR2 YYNGEE. The junction had 6 bases not matched to a gene; V was cut back by 4 bases and J by 7 bases. The CDR3 nucleotides are TGTGCCAGCAGCCCGGGACAGGGGGCGCGAAATGAGCAGTTCTTC. This encodes CASSPGQGARNEQFF.

The rearrangement uses TRBV6-5 and TRBJ1-4, with TRBD1 as a possible D gene (6 bases). This CDR3 spans 15 amino acids. The V end lost 5 bases, the J end lost 6 bases, and 16 bases lay between the germline ends. CDR1 and CDR2 from the germline V gene are MNHEY and SVGAGI. CDR3 amino acids: CASSAPGTLDEKLFF. CDR3 nucleotides: TGTGCCAGCAGTGCCCCGGGGACACTGGATGAAAAACTGTTTTTT.

In its sample, this clone ranks as medium-sized (0.01 to 0.1%). The chain links TRBV20-1 to TRBJ1-5; D is unresolved. V lost 2 bases and J lost 3, with 2 bases in between. This CDR3 is built from 11 residues. The germline CDR1 and CDR2 sequences are DFQATT and SNEGSKA (reference sequence). Written as DNA, the CDR3 is TGCAGTGCTAGACACAATCAGCCCCAGCATTTT. Translated: CSARHNQPQHF.

V usage is TRBV2 and J usage is TRBJ2-1; tentatively, D is TRBD1 (5 bases). The V gene's germline CDR1 is SNHLY and CDR2 FYNNEI. This CDR3 has 13 residues. V was shortened by 8 bases and J by 8 bases, with 16 bases between the two germline ends. The CDR3 bases are TGTGCCAGCGGATTCGAGGTCAGGGATGAGCAGTTCTTC. Translated: CASGFEVRDEQFF.

The rearrangement uses TRBV29-1 and TRBJ1-2; TRBD1 matches 9 bases. Germline V gene sequence: CDR1 SQVTM, CDR2 ANQGSEA. After removal of 5 bases from V and 7 bases from J, the junction contained 8 bases not matched to a gene. The CDR3 has 13 residues. The DNA of the CDR3 is TGCAGCGTTCTCCTACAGGGGGCTCTTGGCTACACCTTC. This gives the protein CSVLLQGALGYTF.

The chain recombines TRBV7-9 with TRBJ2-7; 12 nucleotides align to TRBD1. CDR3 length: 16 residues. With V trimmed by 5 bases and J by 5 bases, 10 bases remained unmatched. Germline CDR1 and CDR2: SEHNR and FQNEAQ (reference sequence). CDR3 DNA sequence: TGTGCCAGCAGCGCCCAACCCGGGACAGGGGGCAACGAGCAGTACTTC. Its translation: CASSAQPGTGGNEQYF.

The J gene is TRBJ1-1, the V gene TRBV4-1; D uncertain. The V end lost 2 bases, the J end lost 1 base, and 8 bases lay between the germline ends. The CDR3 contains 14 residues. Per germline, CDR1 MGHRA and CDR2 YSYEKL. In DNA form, the CDR3 reads TGCGCCAGCAGCCAATTTTTCCAGAACACTGAAGCTTTCTTT. Its translation: CASSQFFQNTEAFF.

The rearrangement joins TRBV27 to TRBJ1-1; TRBD1 matches at 9 bases. Trimming cost V 6 bases and J 1 base; bases outside gene matches: 3. The V gene's germline CDR1 is MNHEY and CDR2 SMNVEV (reference sequence). The CDR3 has 14 amino acids. The CDR3 region has the DNA TGTGCCAGCAGGAAGGACAGGGGGAACACTGAAGCTTTCTTT. Translated, it gives CASRKDRGNTEAFF.

The rearrangement uses TRBV5-1 and TRBJ2-1; D is unclear. V shed 1 base and J shed 4 bases, with 6 bases lying between them. This CDR3 spans 13 amino acids. Looked up from germline, CDR1 is SGHRS and CDR2 is YFSETQ. CDR3 protein: CASSLLQYNEQFF. The DNA of the CDR3 is TGCGCCAGCAGCTTGCTACAGTACAATGAGCAGTTCTTC.

The gene calls are TRBV10-3 and TRBJ2-3; TRBD2 matches at 7 bases. CDR3 length equals 14 residues. Germline V gene sequence: CDR1 ENHRY, CDR2 SYGVKD. V lost 7 bases and J lost 1; bases outside the gene matches: 5. DNA for the CDR3: TGTGCCATCAACGGGGGGACGGGCACAGATACGCAGTATTTT. Protein: CAINGGTGTDTQYF.